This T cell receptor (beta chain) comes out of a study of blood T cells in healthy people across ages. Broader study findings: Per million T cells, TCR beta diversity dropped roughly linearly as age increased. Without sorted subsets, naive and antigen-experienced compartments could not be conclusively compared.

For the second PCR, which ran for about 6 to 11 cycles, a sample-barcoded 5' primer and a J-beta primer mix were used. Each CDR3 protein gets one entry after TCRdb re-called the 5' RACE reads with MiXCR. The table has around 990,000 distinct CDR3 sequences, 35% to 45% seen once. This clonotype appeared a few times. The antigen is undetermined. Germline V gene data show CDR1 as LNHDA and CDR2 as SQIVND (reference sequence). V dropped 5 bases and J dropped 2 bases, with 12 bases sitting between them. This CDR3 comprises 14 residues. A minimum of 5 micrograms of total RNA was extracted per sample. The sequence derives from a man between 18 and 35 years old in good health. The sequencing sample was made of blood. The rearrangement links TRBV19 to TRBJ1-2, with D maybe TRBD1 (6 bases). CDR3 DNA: TGTGCCAGTAGTTCTACAGGGCGGAACTATGGCTACACCTTC. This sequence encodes CASSSTGRNYGYTF.